Listed here are 14 T cell receptor beta chains from one sample, sequenced in a study of T cells after yellow fever vaccination. A single record per CDR3 protein comes from TCRdb applying MiXCR to the 5' RACE reads. The table includes about 350,000 distinct CDR3 sequences, roughly an eighth detected once. The sample here was CD4+ T cells sorted from PBMCs, taken 15 days after the yellow fever booster vaccination. The source is a man between 18 and 35 years old who received the YFV17D yellow fever vaccine.

This chain connects TRBV2 to TRBJ1-5; 10 bases are a match to TRBD1. The germline V gene has CDR1 SNHLY and CDR2 FYNNEI. The CDR3 covers 15 residues. V dropped 6 bases and J dropped 5; count of bases not matched to a gene: 7. The CDR3 region has the DNA TGTGCCAGCAGCGCTGACAGGGGGCCCTATCAGCCCCAGCATTTT. Its protein is CASSADRGPYQPQHF.

In its sample, this clonotype was seen a few times. The chain uses TRBV5-1 and TRBJ1-1; D gene uncertain. The CDR3 has 15 amino acids. Germline loops: CDR1 SGHRS, CDR2 YFSETQ. V lost 0 bases to trimming and J lost 1 base, with 10 bases between them. The CDR3 region has the DNA TGCGCCAGCAGCTTGGTCGCAGGCAAGAACACTGAAGCTTTCTTT. This encodes CASSLVAGKNTEAFF.

This clonotype appeared many times. This sequence joins TRBV7-8 and TRBJ2-7, with D maybe TRBD2 (7 bases). Germline V lookup: CDR1 SGHVS, CDR2 FQNEAQ. The CDR3 consists of 14 residues. V lost 5 bases and J 2 bases, leaving 13 bases between the germline ends. Here the CDR3 reads CASSPGGGPYEQYF. CDR3 nucleotides: TGTGCCAGCAGCCCTGGGGGGGGCCCCTACGAGCAGTACTTC.

This clonotype appeared a few times. This chain connects TRBV6-6 to TRBJ2-1; D ambiguous. In germline, CDR1 is MNHNY, CDR2 SVGAGI (reference sequence). The CDR3 has 15 amino acids. Trimming shortened V by 0 bases and J by 4 bases, and 10 bases separated the two germline ends. In nucleotides, the CDR3 is TGTGCCAGCAGTTACTCCCAGGCCTCTTACAATGAGCAGTTCTTC. It encodes CASSYSQASYNEQFF.

In its sample, this clonotype was seen a few times. The chain is built from TRBV12-3 or TRBV12-4 and TRBJ1-2; D perhaps matches TRBD1 (6 bases). V lost 3 bases to trimming and J lost 3 bases, with 11 bases between them. CDR3 length equals 14 residues. The CDR3 bases are TGTGCCAGCAGTTTGGTGCCAGGGGACTATGGCTACACCTTC. Amino acids: CASSLVPGDYGYTF.

This clonotype turned up a few times. The chain has TRBV18 and TRBJ2-5; 7 positions agree with TRBD1. Germline values: CDR1 KGHSH, CDR2 LQKENI. This CDR3 contains 14 residues. V was clipped by 9 bases and J by 5 bases; unmatched bases: 12. In DNA, the CDR3 is TGTGCCAGTGCAGACTCCAGGGGGAGCGAGACCCAGTACTTC. Translated: CASADSRGSETQYF.

The chain has TRBV28 and TRBJ2-7; no reliable D call. V was pared by 6 bases and J by 6 bases, with 15 bases between. The length of the CDR3 is 13 residues. Germline loops: CDR1 MDHEN, CDR2 SYDVKM. CDR3 region: CASSSGPITEQYV. Written as DNA, the CDR3 is TGTGCCAGCAGCTCGGGCCCCATAACCGAGCAGTACGTC.

This chain uses TRBV5-1 with TRBJ2-2, with D perhaps TRBD1 (5 bases). This CDR3 spans 14 amino acids. Germline CDR1 and CDR2: SGHRS and YFSETQ. The V gene lost 0 bases and the J gene lost 6 bases, with 9 bases spanning the gap. As DNA, the CDR3 is TGCGCCAGCAGCTTGGAGGGGTCCGCCGGGGAGCTGTTTTTT. Protein: CASSLEGSAGELFF.

The rearrangement uses TRBV6-5 and TRBJ2-4; TRBD2 matches at 7 bases. This CDR3 is built from 16 residues. The V gene end was trimmed by 0 bases and the J gene end by 0 bases; junction bases not matched to a gene: 2. The germline V gene has CDR1 MNHEY and CDR2 SVGAGI. The CDR3 loop reads CASSYSGLGAKNIQYF. As DNA, the CDR3 is TGTGCCAGCAGTTACTCCGGACTAGGAGCCAAAAACATTCAGTACTTC.

The chain couples TRBV12-5 to TRBJ1-2; D is perhaps TRBD1 (5 bases). CDR1 and CDR2 (germline): LGHNT, FRNRAP. V was trimmed by 6 bases and J by 1 base, leaving 12 bases between them. The CDR3 runs 14 residues. The CDR3 sequence: CASGGTESNYGYTF. The CDR3 region has the DNA TGTGCTAGTGGGGGGACCGAAAGTAACTATGGCTACACCTTC.

The gene calls are TRBV6-5 and TRBJ2-7, with D perhaps assigned TRBD1 or TRBD2 (5 bases each). The CDR3 spans 14 residues. Germline V CDR1 and CDR2: MNHEY, SVGAGI. The V and J ends lost 10 bases and 5 bases respectively, with 21 bases between them. The CDR3 sequence is CANNDPDGTHEQYV. DNA of the CDR3: TGTGCCAATAACGACCCGGACGGGACCCACGAGCAGTACGTC.

This clonotype was seen more than once but under ten times. V is TRBV5-5 and J is TRBJ1-3, with D unclear. Germline V gives CDR1 SGHKS, CDR2 YYEKEE (reference sequence). The CDR3 runs to 16 residues. V was pared by 4 bases and J by 0 bases, with 14 bases between. In nucleotides, the CDR3 is TGTGCCAGCAGCCGCAGTCGGCAAAGCTCTGGAAACACCATATATTTT. Its translation is CASSRSRQSSGNTIYF. Full variable domain (rest looked up from reference TRBV5-5 and TRBJ1-3): DAGVTQSPTHLIKTRGQQVTLRCSPISGHKSVSWYQQVLGQGPQFIFQYYEKEERGRGNFPDRFSARQFPNYSSELNVNALLLGDSALYLCASSRSRQSSGNTIYFGEGSWLTVV.

The gene calls are TRBV30 and TRBJ1-5, with TRBD1 matching 10 bases. Trimming cost V 4 bases and J 0 bases; bases outside gene matches: 3. CDR3 length: 15 amino acids. Looked up from germline, CDR1 is GTSNPN and CDR2 is SVGIG (reference sequence). The CDR3 sequence: CAWTGTGDSNQPQHF. The CDR3 coding sequence is TGTGCCTGGACCGGGACAGGGGATAGCAATCAGCCCCAGCATTTT. Together with reference TRBV30 and TRBJ1-5, the CDR3 gives the full variable domain: SQTIHQWPATLVQPVGSPLSLECTVEGTSNPNLYWYRQAAGRGLQLLFYSVGIGQISSEVPQNLSASRPQDRQFILSSKKLLLSDSGFYLCAWTGTGDSNQPQHFGDGTRLSIL.

V gene TRBV5-1 combines with J gene TRBJ2-7; 7 bases line up with TRBD1. Germline trimming cut 4 bases from V and 6 bases from J; bases unmatched to any gene: 16. The CDR3 is 16 amino acids. The germline CDR1 and CDR2 sequences are SGHRS and YFSETQ. CDR3: CASSRDDRDTSLEQYV. The CDR3 DNA reads TGCGCCAGCAGCCGGGATGACAGGGACACGTCTCTCGAGCAGTACGTC.